The 7 T cell receptor beta chains below were found in one sample sequenced in a study of radiation and T cells in renal cell carcinoma. Described treatment: treatment-naive control, cytoreductive nephrectomy. Produced via immunoSEQ multiplex PCR; TCRdb's table is partial and in-frame only. The sample lists 20,000 or so clones, less than 55% occurring once. Sequencing used tumor tissue, obtained from a patient whose treatment was nephrectomy without radiotherapy. The receptors here all came from a human donor with renal cell carcinoma.

The rearrangement joins TRBV27 to TRBJ2-7, with 10 nucleotides matching TRBD2. Germline lookup yields CDR1 MNHEY and CDR2 SMNVEV (reference sequence). The CDR3 covers 21 residues. J was trimmed by 3 bases and V by 0 bases; bases with no gene match: 20. DNA for the CDR3: TGTGCCAGCAGTTTATCGATAGAGGGGATTAGCGGGGGGCAACTACGCTACGAGCAGTACTTC. It encodes CASSLSIEGISGGQLRYEQYF.

This clone was seen more than once but under ten times. This rearrangement joins TRBV18 to TRBJ2-5; TRBD2 matches at 8 bases. CDR3 length: 15 residues. Germline V gene lookup returns CDR1 KGHSH and CDR2 LQKENI. The ends lost 1 base at V and 2 bases at J; junction bases unmatched: 3. CDR3 nucleotide sequence: TGTGCCAGCTCACCACTAGCGGGGCTTCAAGAGACCCAGTACTTC. Protein product: CASSPLAGLQETQYF.

The chain has TRBV5-6 and TRBJ1-5, with D possibly being TRBD1 (5 bases). CDR3 length: 18 amino acids. Germline V gene sequence: CDR1 SGHDT, CDR2 YYEEEE. V lost 2 bases and J 1 base, leaving 19 bases between the germline ends. The CDR3 protein is CASSFRGGALMSNQPQHF. DNA for the CDR3: TGTGCCAGCAGCTTTAGGGGTGGGGCACTTATGAGCAATCAGCCCCAGCATTTT. Supplemented by reference TRBV5-6 and TRBJ1-5, the full variable domain reads DAGVTQSPTHLIKTRGQQVTLRCSPKSGHDTVSWYQQALGQGPQFIFQYYEEEERQRGNFPDRFSGHQFPNYSSELNVNALLLGDSALYLCASSFRGGALMSNQPQHFGDGTRLSIL.

The chain has TRBV19 and TRBJ1-2, with a possible D match to TRBD1 (6 bases). Germline V lookup: CDR1 LNHDA, CDR2 SQIVND (reference sequence). V dropped 5 bases and J dropped 8 bases, with 18 bases sitting between them. The CDR3 covers 14 residues. CDR3 protein: CASSGGTPAKGYTF. CDR3 nucleotide sequence: TGTGCCAGTAGTGGCGGGACACCGGCCAAGGGCTACACCTTC. The full variable domain, completed using reference TRBV19 and TRBJ1-2, is DGGITQSPKYLFRKEGQNVTLSCEQNLNHDAMYWYRQDPGQGLRLIYYSQIVNDFQKGDIAEGYSVSREKKESFPLTVTSAQKNPTAFYLCASSGGTPAKGYTFGSGTRLTVV.

The sample holds a few counts of this clone. Other DNA sequences within the sample encode an identical CDR3. The V call is TRBV18, the J call TRBJ1-1, with D unresolved. Between the trimmed V and J ends, which lost 1 base and 1 base, there was a span of 7 bases. The CDR3 has 14 residues. The germline gives CDR1 KGHSH, CDR2 LQKENI. The CDR3 is CASSPLPSNTEAFF. CDR3 sequence (DNA): TGTGCCAGCTCACCACTCCCCTCGAACACTGAAGCTTTCTTT.

This chain links TRBV19 with TRBJ2-2; no definite D call. The CDR3 covers 13 residues. The germline CDR1 and CDR2 sequences are LNHDA and SQIVND (reference sequence). The ends were cut back, 7 bases at V and 5 bases at J, with 11 bases in the middle. For the CDR3, the DNA is TGTGCCAGTACCGGGTGGGGTACCGGGGAGCTGTTTTTT. This encodes CASTGWGTGELFF. The full variable domain, in which reference TRBV19 and TRBJ2-2 provide the parts outside the CDR3, is DGGITQSPKYLFRKEGQNVTLSCEQNLNHDAMYWYRQDPGQGLRLIYYSQIVNDFQKGDIAEGYSVSREKKESFPLTVTSAQKNPTAFYLCASTGWGTGELFFGEGSRLTVL.

CDR3 amino acids: CAWSDSEAFF. In nucleotides, the CDR3 is TGTGCCTGGAGTGACAGTGAAGCTTTCTTT. The chain carries TRBV30 and TRBJ1-1; D is undetermined. Trimming left V 1 base short and J 7 bases short, with 4 bases between. The length of the CDR3 is 10 residues. Looked up from germline, CDR1 is GTSNPN and CDR2 is SVGIG (reference sequence).